A selection of T cell receptor beta chains follows, all from one sample in a study of patients and donors after allogeneic stem cell transplantation. TCRdb recomputed calls from the RT-PCR reads with MiXCR, one row per CDR3 protein. The sample lists 200,000 to 250,000 distinct CDR3 sequences; 13% to 15% were seen once. The sample consisted of blood, either unsorted or a sorted T cell fraction (not recorded which). The origin of the receptors is a human donor who was either an allogeneic HSCT recipient or a stem cell or donor lymphocyte infusion donor (not recorded which). It is not recorded whose cells these are; they may come from a transplant donor. Both conserved end residues are part of each CDR3. The D gene is left open where the match is weak. Some rows mark clone size as missing; the rest say once, few, many or name a class of expanded clone.

NA	TRBV7-9	many	TRBJ2-5	TGTGCCAGCAGCTCCCGGGACTCAGTGTACTTC	CASSSRDSVYF
NA	TRBV5-4	few	TRBJ2-3	TGTGCCAGCGAATTGGGCGGGACGTCAGATACGCAGTATTTT	CASELGGTSDTQYF
NA	TRBV12-3/TRBV12-4	NA	TRBJ2-3	TGTGCCAGCAGTTCTAGGGGCGGACGGGGCACAGATACGCAGTATTTT	CASSSRGGRGTDTQYF
TRBD2	TRBV20-1	many	TRBJ2-3	TGCAGTGCTAGAGAATCAAGGGCTAGCGGGAGGACAGATACGCAGTATTTT	CSARESRASGRTDTQYF
NA	TRBV5-1	many	TRBJ1-1	TGCGCCAGCAGCTTGGGGGATAGGGTGCCCACTGAAGCTTTCTTT	CASSLGDRVPTEAFF
TRBD2	TRBV12-3/TRBV12-4	NA	TRBJ2-5	TGTGCCAGCAGTTGGGTAGCGGGAGCTGAGACCCAGTACTTC	CASSWVAGAETQYF
NA	TRBV12-3/TRBV12-4	few	TRBJ2-2	TGTGCCAGCAGTTTTATGAACACCGGGGAGCTGTTTTTT	CASSFMNTGELFF
TRBD1	TRBV4-1	NA	TRBJ1-3	TGCGCCAGCAGCCAAGTAGACAGGGGGCTAAAGGTTGGTGGAAAAACCATATATTTT	CASSQVDRGLKVGGKTIYF
NA	TRBV4-2	few	TRBJ2-5	TGTGCCAGCAGCCAAGATGGCCAGGGCCGCAACCAAGAGACCCAGTACTTC	CASSQDGQGRNQETQYF
NA	TRBV12-3/TRBV12-4	many	TRBJ2-6	TGTGCCAGCAGTCCAAATGTCGGTGGGGCCAACGTCCTGACTTTC	CASSPNVGGANVLTF
NA	TRBV6-5	many	TRBJ2-1	TGTGCCAGCAGTTACTCGGGGGAATCCTACAATGAGCAGTTCTTC	CASSYSGESYNEQFF
NA	TRBV24-1	few	TRBJ2-2	TGTGCCACCAGTGTTTTCGGGGAGGACGGGGAGCTGTTTTTT	CATSVFGEDGELFF
NA	TRBV2	few	TRBJ2-7	TGTGCCAGCAGAGTGGGGGGCGGAGACTACGAGCAGTACTTC	CASRVGGGDYEQYF
TRBD2	TRBV4-3	few	TRBJ2-5	TGCGCCAGCAGCCAAGATTCGGGGGGGCGCGGAGAGACCCAGTACTTC	CASSQDSGGRGETQYF
TRBD1	TRBV5-6	few	TRBJ1-4	TGTGCCAGCGCGCTGGGCAGGGGGCGCGGAGGAGATGAAAAACTGTTTTTT	CASALGRGRGGDEKLFF
NA	TRBV27	NA	TRBJ2-3	TGTGCCAGCAGTTTGGGCCGGACGCAAGATACGCAGTATTTT	CASSLGRTQDTQYF
NA	TRBV29-1	few	TRBJ2-1	TGCAGCGGGGCCCACAATGAGCAGTTCTTC	CSGAHNEQFF
NA	TRBV30	few	TRBJ2-2	TGTGCCTGGAGACCCCTTGGAGGGGCCGGGGAGCTGTTTTTT	CAWRPLGGAGELFF
TRBD1	TRBV4-3	many	TRBJ1-5	TGCGCCAGCAGCCAAGATACGACAGGGGACAATCAGCCCCAGCATTTT	CASSQDTTGDNQPQHF
NA	TRBV12-3/TRBV12-4	many	TRBJ2-3	TGTGCCAGCAGTTTAGGGGGGCTGCGAAGCGATACGCAGTATTTT	CASSLGGLRSDTQYF
NA	TRBV12-3/TRBV12-4	few	TRBJ2-3	TGTGCCAGCAGTCGACGAGCGATGGGAGCGTCGGATACGCAGTATTTT	CASSRRAMGASDTQYF
NA	TRBV23-1	NA	TRBJ1-5	TGCGCCAGCAGTCAAGGCCGGGACGGAGGCAATCAGCCCCAGCATTTT	CASSQGRDGGNQPQHF
TRBD2	TRBV7-8	few	TRBJ2-1	TGTGCCAGCAGCTTAGCTAGCGGGGAGAGGGGGCAGTTCTTC	CASSLASGERGQFF
NA	TRBV30	NA	TRBJ1-1	TGTGCCTGGACAGGCTATACTGAAGCTTTCTTT	CAWTGYTEAFF
TRBD2	TRBV10-3	NA	TRBJ2-2	TGTGCCATCAAGATTGCGGGGGGGGATACCGGGGAGCTGTTTTTT	CAIKIAGGDTGELFF
NA	TRBV3-1	few	TRBJ2-1	TGTGCCAGCAGCCGATATAGTAGGGGTGAGCAGTTCTTC	CASSRYSRGEQFF
TRBD2	TRBV13	few	TRBJ2-7	TGTGCCTGCTCCGGGACTAGCGGAAACACGCGCGAGCAGTACTTC	CACSGTSGNTREQYF
TRBD1	TRBV29-1	few	TRBJ1-2	TGCAGCGTTGGGAAGCCAGGGGGCCGGCATCGGGGAGATGGCTACACCTTC	CSVGKPGGRHRGDGYTF
TRBD2	TRBV20-1	many	TRBJ2-3	TGCAGTGCTAGAGATTACGCCGGGACTAGCGGAAGCACAGATACGCAGTATTTT	CSARDYAGTSGSTDTQYF
NA	TRBV6-1	few	TRBJ2-3	TGTGCCAGCAGTCCCCGACAGGGGAGGGGAGATACGCAGTATTTT	CASSPRQGRGDTQYF
NA	TRBV14	few	TRBJ2-5	TGTGCCAGCAGTTTTGCCCCGGGCCCCCAAGAGACCCAGTACTTC	CASSFAPGPQETQYF
NA	TRBV19	few	TRBJ2-3	TGTGCCTCAGCGGATAGAGGGAGCGCAGATACGCAGTATTTT	CASADRGSADTQYF
NA	TRBV3-1	NA	TRBJ2-7	TGTGCCAGCAGCCAAGATCACGGAGGGCCGTACGAGCAGTACTTC	CASSQDHGGPYEQYF
TRBD1	TRBV5-1	many	TRBJ1-4	TGCGCCAGCAGCCCTCCGACAGGGGAGGGTGAAAAACTGTTTTTT	CASSPPTGEGEKLFF
NA	TRBV7-7	NA	TRBJ2-3	TGTGCCAGCAGCTTAGGTGCGAGCGTCACAGATACGCAGTATTTT	CASSLGASVTDTQYF
NA	TRBV20-1	many	TRBJ2-3	TGCAGTGCTAGGCCGGGAGATACGCAGTATTTT	CSARPGDTQYF
TRBD1	TRBV19	NA	TRBJ2-3	TGTGCCAGTAGTACCGGGACAGGGTTGAGCACAGATACGCAGTATTTT	CASSTGTGLSTDTQYF
TRBD2	TRBV7-8	NA	TRBJ2-7	TGTGCCAGCAGCCCCAGCGGGGAAACCTACGAGCAGTACTTC	CASSPSGETYEQYF
NA	TRBV5-1	few	TRBJ1-1	TGCGCCAGCAGCCCCGGACGGGGAGTCACTGAAGCTTTCTTT	CASSPGRGVTEAFF
TRBD1	TRBV11-1	many	TRBJ1-2	TGTGCCAGCAGCTTAACCCTAGGACAGGGGCGGACTAACTATGGCTACACCTTC	CASSLTLGQGRTNYGYTF
TRBD1	TRBV3-1	many	TRBJ1-5	TGTGCCAGCAGCCAAGAGCTACCGGGACAGGGAATAGTAAGCAATCAGCCCCAGCATTTT	CASSQELPGQGIVSNQPQHF
TRBD2	TRBV15	NA	TRBJ2-3	TGTGCCACCAGCAGAATGGGACTAGCCTCAGATACGCAGTATTTT	CATSRMGLASDTQYF
NA	TRBV5-1	few	TRBJ1-4	TGCGCCAGCAGCACGGCTGGGGGGAATGAAAAACTGTTTTTT	CASSTAGGNEKLFF
NA	TRBV7-2	many	TRBJ1-1	TGTGCCAGCAGCATATTGGGGGGCCGTCGAGCTTTCTTT	CASSILGGRRAFF
NA	TRBV29-1	few	TRBJ2-7	TGCAGCGTTGGGAGGGACATCTACGAGCAGTACTTC	CSVGRDIYEQYF
NA	TRBV6-1	few	TRBJ2-1	TGTGCCAGCAGGGACCCTTATGGAGGGTCCTACAATGAGCAGTTCTTC	CASRDPYGGSYNEQFF
NA	TRBV7-9	many	TRBJ1-6	TGTGCCAGCCGGCCGTCAGGCGCCTATAATTCACCCCTCCACTTT	CASRPSGAYNSPLHF
NA	TRBV5-1	few	TRBJ2-5	TGCGCCAGCAGCTTGGAGGGAGCTGTAGAGACCCAGTACTTC	CASSLEGAVETQYF
TRBD1	TRBV18	few	TRBJ2-2	TGTGCCAGCTCACCACCGGGGACAGGAGGGAACACCGGGGAGCTGTTTTTT	CASSPPGTGGNTGELFF
NA	TRBV18	NA	TRBJ2-5	TGTGCCAGCTTAAAGAAGTACCAAGAGACCCAGTACTTC	CASLKKYQETQYF
NA	TRBV12-3/TRBV12-4	few	TRBJ1-3	TGTGCCAGCAGAGAGGACAGTCGAAACACCATATATTTT	CASREDSRNTIYF
NA	TRBV27	many	TRBJ2-7	TGTGCCAGCAGTCCCCGACGGCAGGCGATCTCCTACGAGCAGTACTTC	CASSPRRQAISYEQYF
NA	TRBV12-3/TRBV12-4	NA	TRBJ1-2	TGTGCCAGCAGTCTTCGGACGCGAGGCTATGGCTACACCTTC	CASSLRTRGYGYTF